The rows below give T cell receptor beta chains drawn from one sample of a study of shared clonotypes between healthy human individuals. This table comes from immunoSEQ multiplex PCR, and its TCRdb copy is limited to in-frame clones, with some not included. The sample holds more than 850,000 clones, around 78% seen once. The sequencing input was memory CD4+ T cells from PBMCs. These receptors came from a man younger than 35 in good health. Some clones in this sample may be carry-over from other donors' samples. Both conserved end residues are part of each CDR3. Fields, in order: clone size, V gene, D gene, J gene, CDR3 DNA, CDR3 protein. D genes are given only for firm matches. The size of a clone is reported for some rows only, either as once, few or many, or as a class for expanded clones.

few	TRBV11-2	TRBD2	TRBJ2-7	TGTGCCAGCAGACGGACCGGACTAGAGGCCGACGAGCAGTACTTC	CASRRTGLEADEQYF
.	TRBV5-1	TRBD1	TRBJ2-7	TGCGCCAGCAGCTCGGAAGGGACAGGGGCCGCCTACGAGCAGTACTTC	CASSSEGTGAAYEQYF
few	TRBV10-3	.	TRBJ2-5	TGTGCCATCAGTGGGGGGTCACCCGGGGGCCAGTACTTC	CAISGGSPGGQYF
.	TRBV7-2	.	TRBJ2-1	TGTGCCAGCAGCTTAGGGGCGGGGCAGTTCTTC	CASSLGAGQFF
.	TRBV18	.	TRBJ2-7	TGTGCCAGCTCACCGGAGGTCGGGGAGCAGTACTTC	CASSPEVGEQYF
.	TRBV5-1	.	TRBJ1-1	TGCGCCAGCAGCAGCGAGACAGTAGGGGTAGCTTTCTTT	CASSSETVGVAFF
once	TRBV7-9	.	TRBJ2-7	TGTGCCAGCAGCTTAGGTTTGGGGTTTTACGAGCAGTACTTC	CASSLGLGFYEQYF
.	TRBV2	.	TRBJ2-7	TGTGCCAGCAGTCGGCAGATTAGCTACGAGCAGTACTTC	CASSRQISYEQYF
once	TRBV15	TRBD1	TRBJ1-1	TGTGCCACCAGCAGAGACAGGGGGCGAGGGTACACTGAAGCTTTCTTT	CATSRDRGRGYTEAFF
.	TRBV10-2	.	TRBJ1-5	TGCGCCAGCAGTGCGGCAGGGCAGGGCAATCAGCCCCAGCATTTT	CASSAAGQGNQPQHF
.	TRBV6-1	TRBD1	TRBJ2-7	TGTGCCAGCAGGGTATTAACAGGGGCCGGCTACGAGCAGTACTTC	CASRVLTGAGYEQYF
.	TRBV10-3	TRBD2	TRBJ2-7	TGTGCCATCAGTGACTGGGCGGGAGGGGGTGAGCAGTACTTC	CAISDWAGGGEQYF
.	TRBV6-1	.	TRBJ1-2	TGTGCCAGCAGCGCCAGGGGCCCCGGGGGTCGAGGCTACACCTTC	CASSARGPGGRGYTF
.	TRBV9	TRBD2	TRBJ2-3	TGTGCCAGCAGCGAGACCAGCGGGAGGGAGCCAGATACGCAGTATTTT	CASSETSGREPDTQYF
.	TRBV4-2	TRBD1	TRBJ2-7	TGTGCCAGCAGCCAAAGACAGGGATACCTTTACGAGCAGTACTTC	CASSQRQGYLYEQYF
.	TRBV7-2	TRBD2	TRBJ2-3	TGTGCCAGCAGCGGCCTCTCCGGGACTAGCCAACTGCGGGATACGCAGTATTTT	CASSGLSGTSQLRDTQYF
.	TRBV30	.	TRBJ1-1	TGTGCCTGGACGCCCACATTTGAAGCTTTCTTT	CAWTPTFEAFF
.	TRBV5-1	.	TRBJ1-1	TGCGCCAGCAGTCCGGAGCAGCTGAACACTGAAGCTTTCTTT	CASSPEQLNTEAFF
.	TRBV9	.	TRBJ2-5	TGTGCCAGCAGCCCCGGAACCGTGGGACAAACAGAGACCCAGTACTTC	CASSPGTVGQTETQYF
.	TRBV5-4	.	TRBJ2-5	TGTGCCAGCAGCTTGGGTACGGCGGGGGAGACCCAGTACTTC	CASSLGTAGETQYF
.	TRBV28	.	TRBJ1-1	TGTGCCAGCAGTTTAGGGGGGGGCGCGAACACTGAAGCTTTCTTT	CASSLGGGANTEAFF
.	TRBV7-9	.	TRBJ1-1	TGTGCCAGCAGCTTATTGGTCGAGGCCGAAGCTTTCTTT	CASSLLVEAEAFF
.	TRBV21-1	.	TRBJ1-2	TGTGCCAGCAGCAAAGAACTCATCTATGGCTACACCTTC	CASSKELIYGYTF
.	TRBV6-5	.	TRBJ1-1	TGTGCCAGCAGTTCCCGACAGAACACTGAAGCTTTCTTT	CASSSRQNTEAFF
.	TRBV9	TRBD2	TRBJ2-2	TGTGCCAGCAGTTCGCGGGAGGGCCGCAGCGGGGAGCTGTTTTTT	CASSSREGRSGELFF
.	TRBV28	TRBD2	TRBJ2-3	TGTGCCAGCAGTCTTAGCGGGAGCGGCGGGGGTGTGCAGTATTTT	CASSLSGSGGGVQYF
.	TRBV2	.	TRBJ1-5	TGTGCCAGCAGGGGGGGATATAGCAATCAGCCCCAGCATTTT	CASRGGYSNQPQHF
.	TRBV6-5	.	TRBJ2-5	TGTGCCAGCAGTTACGTAGGAGAAGATGAGACCCAGTACTTC	CASSYVGEDETQYF
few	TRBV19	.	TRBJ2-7	TGTGCCAGTAGTATAGATTCCCAGTCCTCCTACGAGCAGTACTTC	CASSIDSQSSYEQYF
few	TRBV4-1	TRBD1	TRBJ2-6	TGCGCCAGCAGCCAGAGACCACGGGACAGGGGTATGGGGGCCAACGTCCTGACTTTC	CASSQRPRDRGMGANVLTF
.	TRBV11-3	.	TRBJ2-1	TGTGCCAGCAGCCTCCGGGACGGGGAAAATAATGAGCAGTTCTTC	CASSLRDGENNEQFF
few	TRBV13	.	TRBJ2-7	TGTGCCAGCAGCTTAACCGGGACCCTCTACGAGCAGTACTTC	CASSLTGTLYEQYF
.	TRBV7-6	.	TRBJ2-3	TGTGCCAGCAGCTTGAGAGCGCCCACAGATACGCAGTATTTT	CASSLRAPTDTQYF
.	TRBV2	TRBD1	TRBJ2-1	TGTGCCAGCAGTGGGGACAGGGGCTCCTACAATGAGCAGTTCTTC	CASSGDRGSYNEQFF
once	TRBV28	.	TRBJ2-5	TGTGCCAGCTCCGGGAAAACCTGGGAAGAGACCCAGTACTTC	CASSGKTWEETQYF
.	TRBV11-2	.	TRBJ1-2	TGTGCCAGCAGCCCTCAGGCAGTCGGTTATGGCTACACCTTC	CASSPQAVGYGYTF
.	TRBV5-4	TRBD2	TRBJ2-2	TGTGCCAGCAGCTTGGGACTAGCGGGAGGGCTAAGGGAGCTGTTTTTT	CASSLGLAGGLRELFF
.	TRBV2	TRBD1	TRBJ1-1	TGTGCCAGCAGCCTCCAGCAAGGGGGCAGTGGGGCTTTCTTT	CASSLQQGGSGAFF